The TCR beta chain under discussion was sequenced for a study of early T cells in non-severe SARS-CoV-2 infection. Overall study: Unsorted whole blood bulk RNA was sequenced, with unpaired chains.

Researchers tagged individual cDNA molecules with unique molecular identifiers. One entry per CDR3 protein results from TCRdb running MiXCR on the 5' RACE reads. This table holds more than 50,000 distinct CDR3 sequences, roughly 9.2% found once. The V and J ends lost 7 bases and 4 bases, in that order; junction bases with no gene match: 8. The CDR3 is 14 amino acids. Germline assignment: CDR1 WSHSY and CDR2 SAAADI. There are many counts of this clonotype. Antigen: not known. Findings and limits, study-wide: A preference for anti-spike CD8 responses marked VDJdb matching, which missed private and CD4 specificities.

The chain is built from TRBV10-2 and TRBJ2-7; 9 bases match TRBD1. The sequence derives from an adult who was a healthcare worker with PCR-confirmed SARS-CoV-2 infection or an uninfected control (not recorded which). The sample consisted of whole blood. The DNA of the CDR3 is TGCGCCAGCAATCCCGGGACAGGGTCTTACGAGCAGTACTTC. Translation: CASNPGTGSYEQYF.